This TCR beta chain was recovered during a study of circulating and synovial CD4+ cells in juvenile arthritis. Whole-study findings and limits: These repertoires were less diverse than bulk blood CD4 repertoires.

As to this clone: Its matching antigen is unknown.

Trimming removed 5 bases at V and 3 bases at J, with 16 bases between. The CDR3 covers 15 residues. The germline CDR1 and CDR2 sequences are MNHEY and SVGAGI. The protocol was immunoSEQ multiplex PCR, while the TCRdb copy is restricted to in-frame clones and leaves out a portion. The sample has just over 35,000 clones; roughly 94% are singletons. The receptor was derived from a human donor with juvenile idiopathic arthritis. Material for sequencing was CD4+ T cells from blood. The rearrangement joins TRBV6-5 to TRBJ1-2, with D perhaps matching TRBD1 (6 bases). This chain's CDR3 is CASSPLDRGYYGYTF. The CDR3 DNA sequence: TGTGCCAGCAGTCCGCTGGACAGAGGGTACTATGGCTACACCTTC.